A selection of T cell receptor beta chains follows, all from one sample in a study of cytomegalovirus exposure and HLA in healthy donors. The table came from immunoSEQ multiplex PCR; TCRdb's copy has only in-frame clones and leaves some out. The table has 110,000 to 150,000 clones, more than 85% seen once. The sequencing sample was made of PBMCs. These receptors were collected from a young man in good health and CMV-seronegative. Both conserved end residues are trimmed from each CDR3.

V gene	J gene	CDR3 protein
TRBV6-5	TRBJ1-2	ASSYLGQKHGYT
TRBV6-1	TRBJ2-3	ASSELSRRNTQY
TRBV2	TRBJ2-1	ASRRTSASYNEQF
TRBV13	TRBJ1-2	ASSLGIGGNEGYT
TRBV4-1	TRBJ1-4	ASSQDQSGTGAGEKLF
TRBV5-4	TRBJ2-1	ASSSPGGSYNEQF
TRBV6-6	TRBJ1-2	ASSYLTGEGYGYT
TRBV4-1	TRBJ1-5	ASSQEGVQPQH
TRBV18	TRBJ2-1	ASSPDTSDNSRF
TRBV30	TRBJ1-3	AWNTGTGNTIY
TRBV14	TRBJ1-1	ASSQQGVTEAF
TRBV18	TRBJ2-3	ASSPLAGVQDTQY
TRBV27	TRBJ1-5	ASSGPGRQPQH
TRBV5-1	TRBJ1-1	ASSSTGVPNTEAF
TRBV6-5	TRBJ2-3	ASSSSGTGGLDTQY
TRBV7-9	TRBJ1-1	ASSLVGQGAGSTEAF
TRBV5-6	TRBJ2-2	ASSSTTSSALNTGELF
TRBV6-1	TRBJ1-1	ASSLHRGNTEAF
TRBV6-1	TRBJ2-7	ASSSQDRVSYEQY
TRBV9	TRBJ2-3	ASSETSGGSTDTQY
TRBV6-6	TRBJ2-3	ASSHTSDTQY
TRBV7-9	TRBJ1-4	ASSPRYRDRGGDEKLF
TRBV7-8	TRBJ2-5	ASSTRDSPITQY
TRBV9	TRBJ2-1	ASSVARQGDGNEQF